This T cell receptor beta chain was profiled in a study of human T cells and chemical hapten exposure. Study information: DPC at 2% was the sensitizing agent, placed on around 2 cm by around 2 cm of upper inner arm skin.

Germline CDR1 LGHNA, CDR2 YSLEER. V was pared by 0 bases and J by 7 bases, with 15 bases between. The CDR3 has 15 residues. The study used a library that attached unique molecular identifiers to individual cDNA molecules. TCRdb ran MiXCR on the RACE reads and lists one entry per CDR3 protein. The sample includes some 330,000 distinct CDR3 sequences, around 5% of them seen just once. Time point reported: pre-sensitization, week 0. Treatment noted: therapeutic diphenylcyclopropenone sensitization with weekly scalp DPC. The drawing of blood occurred before each patch test was applied. Blood, whole and unfractionated, served as the source for total RNA extraction.

The sample here was whole blood, taken in connection with sensitization to the hapten diphenylcyclopropenone (DPC). The sequence came from a woman younger than 30 with alopecia areata. Some clones in this sample may be carry-over from other donors' samples. The chain employs TRBV4-3 and TRBJ1-1, with D perhaps matching TRBD1 (5 bases). CDR3: CASSQDQGSESEAFF. The CDR3 nucleotides are TGCGCCAGCAGCCAAGATCAGGGTTCGGAAAGTGAAGCTTTCTTT.